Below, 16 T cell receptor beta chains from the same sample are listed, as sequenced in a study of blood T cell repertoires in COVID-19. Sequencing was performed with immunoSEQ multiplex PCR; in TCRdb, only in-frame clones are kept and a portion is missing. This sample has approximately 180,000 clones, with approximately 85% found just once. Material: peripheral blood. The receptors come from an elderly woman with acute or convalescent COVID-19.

The CDR3 protein is CASREQGQWQPQHF. CDR3 DNA: TGTGCCAGCAGGGAACAGGGGCAATGGCAGCCCCAGCATTTT. The V gene is TRBV6-1, the J gene TRBJ1-5, with 7 nucleotides matching TRBD1. The V and J ends lost 6 bases and 7 bases, in that order; junction bases with no gene match: 9. Germline V lookup: CDR1 MNHNS, CDR2 SASEGT. This CDR3 contains 14 residues.

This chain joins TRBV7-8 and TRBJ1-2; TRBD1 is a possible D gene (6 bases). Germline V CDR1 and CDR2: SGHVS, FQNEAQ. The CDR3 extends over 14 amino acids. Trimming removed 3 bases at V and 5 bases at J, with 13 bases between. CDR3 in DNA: TGTGCCAGCAGCTTTTCCTCAGGGGTTTATGGCTACACCTTC. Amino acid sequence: CASSFSSGVYGYTF.

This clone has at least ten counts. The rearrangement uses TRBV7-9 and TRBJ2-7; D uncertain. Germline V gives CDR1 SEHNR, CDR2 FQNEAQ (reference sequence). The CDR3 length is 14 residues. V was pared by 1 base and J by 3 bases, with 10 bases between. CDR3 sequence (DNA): TGTGCCAGCAGCTTAGGCAGCGTCAACTACGAGCAGTACTTC. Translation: CASSLGSVNYEQYF.

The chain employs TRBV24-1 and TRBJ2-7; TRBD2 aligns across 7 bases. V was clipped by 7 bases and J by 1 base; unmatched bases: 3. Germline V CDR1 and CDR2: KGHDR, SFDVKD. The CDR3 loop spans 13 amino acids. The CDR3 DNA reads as TGTGCCACCAGACCGCGGGGGTCCTACGAGCAGTACTTC. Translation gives CATRPRGSYEQYF.

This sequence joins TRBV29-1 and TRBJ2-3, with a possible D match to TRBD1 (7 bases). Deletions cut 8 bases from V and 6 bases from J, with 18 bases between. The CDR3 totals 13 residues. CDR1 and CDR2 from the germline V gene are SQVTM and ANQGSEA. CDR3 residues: CSTKEGAWDTQYF. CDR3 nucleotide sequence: TGCAGCACGAAGGAGGGGGCATGGGATACGCAGTATTTT.

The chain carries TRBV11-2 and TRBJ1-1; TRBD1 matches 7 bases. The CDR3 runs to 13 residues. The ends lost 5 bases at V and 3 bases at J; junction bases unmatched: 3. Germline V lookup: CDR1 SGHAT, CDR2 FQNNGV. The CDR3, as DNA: TGTGCCAGCAGCACCGACAGGGACACTGAAGCTTTCTTT. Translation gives CASSTDRDTEAFF.

DNA of the CDR3: TGTGCCAGCAGTTGGACTAGCGGGAGCACAGATACGCAGTATTTT. Translated, it gives CASSWTSGSTDTQYF. This chain links TRBV2 with TRBJ2-3; 11 bases agree with TRBD2. The CDR3 totals 15 residues. Germline CDR1 SNHLY, CDR2 FYNNEI. J lost 0 bases, V lost 5 bases, and 1 base had no gene match.

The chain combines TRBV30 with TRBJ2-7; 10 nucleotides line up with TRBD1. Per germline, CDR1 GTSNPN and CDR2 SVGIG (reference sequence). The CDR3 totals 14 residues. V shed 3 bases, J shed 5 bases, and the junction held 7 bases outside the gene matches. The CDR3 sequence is CAWSVTGGADEQYF. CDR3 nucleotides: TGTGCCTGGAGCGTGACAGGGGGCGCGGACGAGCAGTACTTC.

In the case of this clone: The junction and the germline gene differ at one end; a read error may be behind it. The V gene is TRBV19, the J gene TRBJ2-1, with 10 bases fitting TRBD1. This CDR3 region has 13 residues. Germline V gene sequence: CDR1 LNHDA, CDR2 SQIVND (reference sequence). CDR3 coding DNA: TGTGCCAGCAGTATAGGTCGGGACAGGGGGCAGTTCTTC. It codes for CASSIGRDRGQFF.

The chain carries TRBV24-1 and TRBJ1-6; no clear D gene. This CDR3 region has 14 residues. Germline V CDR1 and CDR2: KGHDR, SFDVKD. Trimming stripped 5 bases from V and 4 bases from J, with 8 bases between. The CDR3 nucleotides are TGTGCCACCAGTGCAGGTCCTTATAATTCACCCCTCCACTTT. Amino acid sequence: CATSAGPYNSPLHF.

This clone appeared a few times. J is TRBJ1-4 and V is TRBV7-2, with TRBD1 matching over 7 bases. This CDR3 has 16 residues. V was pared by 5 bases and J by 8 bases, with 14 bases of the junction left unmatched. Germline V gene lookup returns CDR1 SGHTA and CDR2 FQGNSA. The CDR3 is CASSRGPGLGGEKLFF. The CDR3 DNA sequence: TGTGCCAGCAGCCGCGGACCAGGGCTAGGGGGCGAAAAACTGTTTTTT.

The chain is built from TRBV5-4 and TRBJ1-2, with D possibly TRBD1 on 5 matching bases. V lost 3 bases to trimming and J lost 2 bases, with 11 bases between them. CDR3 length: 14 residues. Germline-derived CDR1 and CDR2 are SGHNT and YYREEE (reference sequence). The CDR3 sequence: CASSWSGTNYGYTF. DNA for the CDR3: TGTGCCAGCAGCTGGAGCGGGACGAACTATGGCTACACCTTC.

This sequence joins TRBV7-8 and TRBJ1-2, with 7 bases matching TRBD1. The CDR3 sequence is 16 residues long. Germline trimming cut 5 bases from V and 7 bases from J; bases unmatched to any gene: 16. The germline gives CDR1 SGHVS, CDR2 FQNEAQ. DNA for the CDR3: TGTGCCAGCAGCCAACTGGCGGGACAGAATGCTGCTGGCTACACCTTC. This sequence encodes CASSQLAGQNAAGYTF.

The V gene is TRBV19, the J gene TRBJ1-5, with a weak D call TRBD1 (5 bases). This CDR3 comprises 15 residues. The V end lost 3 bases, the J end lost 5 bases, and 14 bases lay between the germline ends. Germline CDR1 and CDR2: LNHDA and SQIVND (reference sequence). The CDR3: CASSMGRAWDQPQHF. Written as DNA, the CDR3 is TGTGCCAGTAGTATGGGCAGGGCGTGGGATCAGCCCCAGCATTTT.

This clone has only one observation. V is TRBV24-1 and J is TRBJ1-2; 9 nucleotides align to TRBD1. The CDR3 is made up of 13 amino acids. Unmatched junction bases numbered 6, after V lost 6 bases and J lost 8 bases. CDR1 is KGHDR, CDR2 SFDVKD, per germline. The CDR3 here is CATSKRTGDGYTF. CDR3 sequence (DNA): TGTGCCACCAGTAAACGGACAGGGGACGGCTACACCTTC.

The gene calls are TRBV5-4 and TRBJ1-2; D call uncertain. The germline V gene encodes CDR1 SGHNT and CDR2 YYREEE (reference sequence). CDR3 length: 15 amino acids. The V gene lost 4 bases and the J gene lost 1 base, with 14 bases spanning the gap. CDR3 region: CASSPDTTLNYGYTF. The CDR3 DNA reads TGTGCCAGCAGCCCCGACACGACGCTTAACTATGGCTACACCTTC. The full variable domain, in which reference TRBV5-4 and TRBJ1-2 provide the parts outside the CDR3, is ETGVTQSPTHLIKTRGQQVTLRCSSQSGHNTVSWYQQALGQGPQFIFQYYREEENGRGNFPPRFSGLQFPNYSSELNVNALELDDSALYLCASSPDTTLNYGYTFGSGTRLTVV.